This T cell receptor (beta chain) is drawn from a study of T cell changes during pregnancy in multiple sclerosis (dated by TCRdb to the late 2010s). At the level of the whole study: The study looked at changes in the T cell repertoire across pregnancy in women with multiple sclerosis.

The library was obtained by the immunoSEQ multiplex PCR assay. Drawn from immuneACCESS, this table holds only the in-frame rearrangements with V and J called that TCRdb kept. Clones are partly lost; checked studies trace under half to an unresolved V gene and leave the rest unexplained. Present in this sample are approximately 97,000 clones, 75% to 95% of which were seen just once. The ten largest clones capture under 0.85% of the sample. Looking up the germline V gene yields CDR1 KGHSH and CDR2 LQKENI. Counted from cysteine to phenylalanine, this CDR3 has 15 amino acids. The sequence is cut down to CDR3 DNA, 45 bases in frame from base 1. V loses 3 bases, J loses 2 bases, and the germline ends lie 13 bases apart. In regard to this clone: The antigen it binds to is not known. No qualities accompany the bases; no much larger clone lies one base away.

The sample was peripheral blood, taken in the second trimester of pregnancy. Recombination linked TRBV18 to TRBJ1-1; the D gene is perhaps TRBD1, on 5 matching bases. This sequence originates from a female donor in good health, enrolled as a control in a pregnancy study. CDR3 sequence: CASSPSLGANTEAFF. The base sequence is TGTGCCAGCTCACCCTCGCTAGGGGCCAACACTGAAGCTTTCTTT.